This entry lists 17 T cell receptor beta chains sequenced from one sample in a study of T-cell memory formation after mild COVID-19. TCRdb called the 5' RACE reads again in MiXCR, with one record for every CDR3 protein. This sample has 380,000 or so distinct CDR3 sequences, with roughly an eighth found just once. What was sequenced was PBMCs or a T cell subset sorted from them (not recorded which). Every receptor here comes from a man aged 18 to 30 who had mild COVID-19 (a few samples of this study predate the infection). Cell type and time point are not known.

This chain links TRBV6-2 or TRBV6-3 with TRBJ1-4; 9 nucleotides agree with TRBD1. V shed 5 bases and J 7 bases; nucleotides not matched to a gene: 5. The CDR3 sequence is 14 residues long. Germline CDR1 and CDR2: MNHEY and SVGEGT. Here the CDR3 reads CASSPGQGTEKLFF. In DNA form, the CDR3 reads TGTGCCAGCAGTCCGGGACAGGGCACTGAAAAACTGTTTTTT.

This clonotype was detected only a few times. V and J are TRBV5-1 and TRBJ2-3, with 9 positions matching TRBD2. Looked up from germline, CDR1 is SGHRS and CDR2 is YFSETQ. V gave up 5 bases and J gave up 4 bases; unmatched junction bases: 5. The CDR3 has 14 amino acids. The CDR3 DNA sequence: TGCGCCAGCAGGGAGACTAGCGGCCCAGATACGCAGTATTTT. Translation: CASRETSGPDTQYF. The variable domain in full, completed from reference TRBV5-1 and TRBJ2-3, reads KAGVTQTPRYLIKTRGQQVTLSCSPISGHRSVSWYQQTPGQGLQFLFEYFSETQRNKGNFPGRFSGRQFSNSRSEMNVSTLELGDSALYLCASRETSGPDTQYFGPGTRLTVL.

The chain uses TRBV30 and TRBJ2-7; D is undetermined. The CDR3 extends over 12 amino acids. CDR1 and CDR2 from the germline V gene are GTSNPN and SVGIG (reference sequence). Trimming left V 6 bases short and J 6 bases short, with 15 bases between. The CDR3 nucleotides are TGTGCCTGCGAGTGGCAGTATCGCGAGCAGTACTTC. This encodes CACEWQYREQYF.

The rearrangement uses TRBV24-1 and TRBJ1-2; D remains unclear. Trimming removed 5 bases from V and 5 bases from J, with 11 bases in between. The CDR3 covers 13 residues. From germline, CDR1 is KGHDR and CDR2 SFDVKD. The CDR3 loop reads CATSVGSTYGYTF. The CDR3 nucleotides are TGTGCCACCAGTGTGGGGTCCACGTATGGCTACACCTTC.

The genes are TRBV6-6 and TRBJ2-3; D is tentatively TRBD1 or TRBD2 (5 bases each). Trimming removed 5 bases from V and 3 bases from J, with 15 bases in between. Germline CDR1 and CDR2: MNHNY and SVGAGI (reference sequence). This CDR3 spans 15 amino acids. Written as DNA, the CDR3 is TGTGCCAGCAGTATCCGGGGCCCGCGGACAGATACGCAGTATTTT. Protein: CASSIRGPRTDTQYF.

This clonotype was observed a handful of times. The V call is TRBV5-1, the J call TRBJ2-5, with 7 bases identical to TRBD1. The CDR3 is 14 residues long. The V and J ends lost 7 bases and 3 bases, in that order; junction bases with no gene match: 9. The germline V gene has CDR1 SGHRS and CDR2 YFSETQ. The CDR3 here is CASGLTGWEETQYF. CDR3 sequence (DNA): TGCGCCAGCGGCCTGACAGGGTGGGAAGAGACCCAGTACTTC.

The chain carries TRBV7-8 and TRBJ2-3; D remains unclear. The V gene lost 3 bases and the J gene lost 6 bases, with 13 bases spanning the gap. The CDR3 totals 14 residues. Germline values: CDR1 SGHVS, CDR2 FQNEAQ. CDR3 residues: CASSFGPPSDTQYF. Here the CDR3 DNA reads TGTGCCAGCAGCTTCGGGCCACCGTCGGATACGCAGTATTTT.

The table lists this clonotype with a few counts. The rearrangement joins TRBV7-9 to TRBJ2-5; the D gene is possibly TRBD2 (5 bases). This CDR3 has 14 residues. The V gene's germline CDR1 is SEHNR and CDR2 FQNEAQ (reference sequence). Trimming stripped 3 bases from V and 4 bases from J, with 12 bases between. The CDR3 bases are TGTGCCAGCAGCTTGTTGAGGGATAGAGAGACCCAGTACTTC. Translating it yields CASSLLRDRETQYF.

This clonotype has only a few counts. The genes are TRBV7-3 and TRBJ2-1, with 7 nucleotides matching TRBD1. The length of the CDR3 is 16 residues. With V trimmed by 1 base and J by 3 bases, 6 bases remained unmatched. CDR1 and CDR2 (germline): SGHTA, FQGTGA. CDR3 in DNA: TGTGCCAGCAGCTTAAGGGGACAGAGTCTCTACAATGAGCAGTTCTTC. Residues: CASSLRGQSLYNEQFF.

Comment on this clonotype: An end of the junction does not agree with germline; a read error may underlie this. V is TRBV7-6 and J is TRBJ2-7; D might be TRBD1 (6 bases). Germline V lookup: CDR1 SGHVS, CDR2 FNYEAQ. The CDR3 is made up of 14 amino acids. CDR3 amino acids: CATSPTGSVYEQYF. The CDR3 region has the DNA TGTGCCACCAGCCCGACAGGATCTGTGTACGAGCAGTACTTC.

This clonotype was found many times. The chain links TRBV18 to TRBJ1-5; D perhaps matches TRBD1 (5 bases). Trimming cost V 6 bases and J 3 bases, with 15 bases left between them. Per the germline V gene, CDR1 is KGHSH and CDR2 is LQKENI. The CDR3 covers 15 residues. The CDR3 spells CASSTAGHHNQPQHF. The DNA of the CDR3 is TGTGCCAGCTCCACCGCTGGACACCACAATCAGCCCCAGCATTTT.

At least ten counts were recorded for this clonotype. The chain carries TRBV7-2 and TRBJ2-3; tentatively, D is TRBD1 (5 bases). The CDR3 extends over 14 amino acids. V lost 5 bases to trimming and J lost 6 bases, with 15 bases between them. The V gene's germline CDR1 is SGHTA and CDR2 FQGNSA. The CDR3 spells CASSARQFPDTQYF. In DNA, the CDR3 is TGTGCCAGCAGCGCACGACAGTTTCCTGATACGCAGTATTTT.

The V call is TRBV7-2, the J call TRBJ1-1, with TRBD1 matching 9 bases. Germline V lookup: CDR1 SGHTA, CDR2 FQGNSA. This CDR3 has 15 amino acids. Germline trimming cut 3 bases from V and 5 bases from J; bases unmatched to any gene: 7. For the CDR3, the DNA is TGTGCCAGCAGCTTCGATGGACAGGGGCGGACTGAAGCTTTCTTT. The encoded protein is CASSFDGQGRTEAFF.

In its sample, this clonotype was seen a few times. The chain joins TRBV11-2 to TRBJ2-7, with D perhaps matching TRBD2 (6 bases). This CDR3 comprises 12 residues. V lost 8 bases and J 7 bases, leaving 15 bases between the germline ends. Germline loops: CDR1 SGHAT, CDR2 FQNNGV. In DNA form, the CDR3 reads TGTGCCAGCTGGGGCGGGGTAGGTGAGCAGTACTTC. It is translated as CASWGGVGEQYF.

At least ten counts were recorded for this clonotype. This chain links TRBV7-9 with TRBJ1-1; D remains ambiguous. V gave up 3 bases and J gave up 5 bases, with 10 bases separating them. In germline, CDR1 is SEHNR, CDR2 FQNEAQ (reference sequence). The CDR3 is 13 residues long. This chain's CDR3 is CASSLEGRTEAFF. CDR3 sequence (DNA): TGTGCCAGCAGCTTGGAGGGAAGAACTGAAGCTTTCTTT.

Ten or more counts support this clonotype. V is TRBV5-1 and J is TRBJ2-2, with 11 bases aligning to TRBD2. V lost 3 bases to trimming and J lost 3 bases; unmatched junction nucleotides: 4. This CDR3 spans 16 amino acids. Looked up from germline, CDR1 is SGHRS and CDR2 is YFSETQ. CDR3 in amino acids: CASSYTSGGHTGELFF. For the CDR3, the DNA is TGCGCCAGCAGCTATACTAGCGGGGGCCACACCGGGGAGCTGTTTTTT.

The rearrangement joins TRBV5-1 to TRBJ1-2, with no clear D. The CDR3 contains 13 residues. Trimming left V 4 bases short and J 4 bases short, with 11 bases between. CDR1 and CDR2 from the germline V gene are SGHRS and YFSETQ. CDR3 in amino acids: CASSLGPFYGYTF. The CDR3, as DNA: TGCGCCAGCAGCCTAGGGCCCTTCTATGGCTACACCTTC.